This T cell receptor (beta chain) was documented in a study of graft-versus-host responses after intestinal transplantation. Study in general: Recipients received multivisceral, liver-intestinal, or isolated intestinal transplants. Each patient got anti-thymocyte globulin induction, then tacrolimus and steroids for around three years. General observations from the study: High graft-versus-host to host-versus-graft clonal ratios were seen in allografts of patients with graft-donor T cell macrochimerism. There was an association between peak levels of circulating GvH clones and early post-transplant HvG declines.

Repertoires were generated with immunoSEQ multiplex PCR, while TCRdb's copy carries only in-frame clones and drops some. The table lists 130,000 to 150,000 clones, around 90% of them singletons. In the case of this clone: Its antigen remains unknown.

The V end lost 9 bases, the J end lost 5 bases, and 19 bases lay between the germline ends. This CDR3 contains 14 residues. Germline values: CDR1 SNHLY, CDR2 FYNNEI. Sequencing used unstimulated CD4+ T cells sorted from spleen or lymph node cells, obtained before intestinal transplant. The source of this sequence is a human donor who received an intestinal transplant. The J gene is TRBJ2-5, the V gene TRBV2; a weak D match, TRBD2 (6 bases). The chain's CDR3 is CARRIPAAGETQYF. As DNA, the CDR3 is TGTGCCAGGCGTATTCCAGCGGCGGGGGAGACCCAGTACTTC.